This note documents a single TCR beta chain sequence. Its antigen is undetermined. These data are taken from a study of cytomegalovirus exposure and HLA in healthy donors. Study-wide results and caveats: Later analysis identified a missense DCLRE1C variant that was linked to TCR beta V- and J-gene trimming. Researchers reportedly found TCR beta sequences accurately predicted most subjects' HLA-A and HLA-B alleles. Presence/absence comparisons presumed near-even sequencing depth among donors. Looking again later, the authors saw that most CMV-associated TCR beta chains seemed HLA-restricted.

The PCR made use of 60 Vbeta and 13 Jbeta primers. Repertoires were generated with immunoSEQ multiplex PCR, while TCRdb's copy carries only in-frame clones and drops some. The repertoire holds fewer than 250,000 clones, with about 87% as singletons. The CDR3 length is 14 residues. Germline assignment: CDR1 SGDLS and CDR2 YYNGEE. V was trimmed by 0 bases and J by 9 bases, leaving 13 bases between them. J is TRBJ2-1 and V is TRBV9; D is unclear. This sequence was found in a man aged 25-45 years in good health and CMV-seronegative. Material: PBMCs. CDR3 nucleotides: TGTGCCAGCAGCGTAGGAGGAGCGCAAGGTGAGCAGTTCTTC. This gives the protein CASSVGGAQGEQFF.